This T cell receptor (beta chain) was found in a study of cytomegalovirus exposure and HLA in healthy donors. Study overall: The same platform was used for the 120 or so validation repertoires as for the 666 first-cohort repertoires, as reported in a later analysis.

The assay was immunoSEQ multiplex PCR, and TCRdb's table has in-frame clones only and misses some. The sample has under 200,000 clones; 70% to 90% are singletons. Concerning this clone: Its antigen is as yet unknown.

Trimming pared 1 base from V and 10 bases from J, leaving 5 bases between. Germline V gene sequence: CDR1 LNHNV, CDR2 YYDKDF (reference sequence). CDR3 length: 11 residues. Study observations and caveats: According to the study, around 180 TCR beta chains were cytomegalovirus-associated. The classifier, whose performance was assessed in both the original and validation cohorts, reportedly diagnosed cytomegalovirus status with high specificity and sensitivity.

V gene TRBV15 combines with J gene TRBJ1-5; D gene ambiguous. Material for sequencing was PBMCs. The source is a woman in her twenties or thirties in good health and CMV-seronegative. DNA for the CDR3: TGTGCCACCAGCAGAGTCCTTCCCCAGCATTTT. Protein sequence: CATSRVLPQHF.